Below are 27 T cell receptor beta chains sequenced from a single sample in a study of yellow fever vaccine responses in identical twins. TCRdb re-analysed the RT-PCR reads in MiXCR, keeping a single row per CDR3 protein. The table lists more than 1,000 distinct CDR3 sequences, around 80% of them singletons. The sequenced sample was T cells from blood (PBMCs), unsorted or a sorted subset (not recorded which), obtained before or after yellow fever vaccination (not recorded which). The receptors stem from a female donor who received the yellow fever vaccine.

This chain links TRBV11-2 with TRBJ2-5; D possibly matches TRBD1 or TRBD2 (5 bases each). Trimming took off 5 bases at V and 1 base at J, with 17 bases between the two ends. The CDR3 is made up of 16 amino acids. CDR1 is SGHAT, CDR2 FQNNGV, per germline. The CDR3: CASSDVPGRPQETQYF. CDR3 coding DNA: TGTGCCAGCAGCGACGTCCCGGGACGTCCCCAAGAGACCCAGTACTTC.

In its sample, this clonotype was seen a few times. The rearrangement links TRBV7-3 to TRBJ1-1; D uncertain. The ends were cut back, 1 base at V and 0 bases at J, with 3 bases in the middle. Germline CDR1 reads SGHTA; CDR2 reads FQGTGA. The CDR3 runs 13 residues. The CDR3, as DNA: TGTGCCAGCAGCTTAAGAATGAACACTGAAGCTTTCTTT. This sequence encodes CASSLRMNTEAFF.

The V and J genes are TRBV6-1 and TRBJ2-1, with 12 bases that match TRBD2. The CDR3 loop spans 13 amino acids. Germline values: CDR1 MNHNS, CDR2 SASEGT. V dropped 8 bases and J dropped 5; count of bases not matched to a gene: 1. In DNA form, the CDR3 reads TGTGCCAGCCGGACTAGCGGGAACAATGAGCAGTTCTTC. It encodes CASRTSGNNEQFF.

Comment on this clonotype: Since no conserved phenylalanine or tryptophan closes the CDR3, a read error is the likely cause. Because the CDR3's place on the DNA is in doubt, the DNA is left out and the CDR3 is given as listed by TCRdb. The chain recombines TRBV2 with TRBJ1-2; the D call of TRBD1 is as the table states it, not checked on the DNA. Germline V gives CDR1 SNHLY, CDR2 FYNNEI. Inclusive of both ends, the CDR3 amounts to 10 amino acids. The CDR3 sequence: CASSVGQAGV.

In this sample, this clonotype turned up once. The genes are TRBV11-2 and TRBJ1-2; TRBD1 is a possible D gene (5 bases). The CDR3 runs 14 residues. V lost 5 bases and J 4 bases, leaving 14 bases between the germline ends. Germline V CDR1 and CDR2: SGHAT, FQNNGV. The CDR3 is CASSPREGSYGYTF. In DNA form, the CDR3 reads TGTGCCAGCAGCCCAAGGGAGGGGTCCTATGGCTACACCTTC. Full variable domain (outside the CDR3, taken from reference TRBV11-2 and TRBJ1-2): EAGVAQSPRYKIIEKRQSVAFWCNPISGHATLYWYQQILGQGPKLLIQFQNNGVVDDSQLPKDRFSAERLKGVDSTLKIQPAKLEDSAVYLCASSPREGSYGYTFGSGTRLTVV.

The J gene is TRBJ1-5, the V gene TRBV5-6; 8 bases agree with TRBD1. The V gene's germline CDR1 is SGHDT and CDR2 YYEEEE. CDR3 size: 16 residues. The ends lost 3 bases at V and 0 bases at J; junction bases unmatched: 5. The CDR3 loop is CASSSDRGYSNQPQHF. The CDR3 coding sequence is TGTGCCAGCAGCTCCGACAGGGGATATAGCAATCAGCCCCAGCATTTT.

The chain links TRBV5-4 to TRBJ2-5; TRBD2 aligns across 9 bases. Germline V gene data show CDR1 as SGHNT and CDR2 as YYREEE (reference sequence). V lost 0 bases, J lost 0 bases, and 6 bases stayed unmatched. The CDR3 runs 17 residues. The CDR3 DNA is TGTGCCAGCAGCTTGGTTGCCAGCGGGAGGCACCAAGAGACCCAGTACTTC. Translating it yields CASSLVASGRHQETQYF.

J is TRBJ1-6 and V is TRBV2; unclear D gene. With 4 bases removed from V and 9 bases from J, the gap between germline ends came to 19 bases. The length of the CDR3 is 16 residues. The germline V gene has CDR1 SNHLY and CDR2 FYNNEI. CDR3 sequence reads: CASSVHLRLNGSPLHF. CDR3 nucleotide sequence: TGTGCCAGCAGTGTCCACTTGCGGCTAAACGGTTCACCCCTCCACTTT. The whole variable domain, filled in from reference TRBV2 and TRBJ1-6, reads EPEVTQTPSHQVTQMGQEVILRCVPISNHLYFYWYRQILGQKVEFLVSFYNNEISEKSEIFDDQFSVERPDGSNFTLKIRSTKLEDSAMYFCASSVHLRLNGSPLHFGNGTRLTVT.

This chain connects TRBV18 to TRBJ2-7; 9 bases are a match to TRBD2. Germline V gene sequence: CDR1 KGHSH, CDR2 LQKENI. CDR3 length: 16 residues. Trimming took 4 bases from V and 9 from J; bases not matched to a gene: 16. The CDR3 protein is CASSLDFGLAGATQYF. CDR3 bases: TGTGCCAGCTCACTTGATTTTGGGTTAGCGGGAGCCACGCAGTACTTC.

This clonotype appeared a few times. The chain couples TRBV4-3 to TRBJ1-3, with D maybe TRBD1 (5 bases). V dropped 1 base and J dropped 2 bases, with 12 bases sitting between them. Germline values: CDR1 LGHNA, CDR2 YSLEER. CDR3 size: 16 residues. Here the CDR3 DNA reads TGCGCCAGCAGCCAAGCTTCCGCAGGGCCTGGAAACACCATATATTTT. It translates to CASSQASAGPGNTIYF.

This chain connects TRBV11-2 to TRBJ2-3, with 12 bases aligning to TRBD2. V lost 5 bases, J lost 5 bases, and 8 bases stayed unmatched. There are 16 residues in the CDR3. Germline V gives CDR1 SGHAT, CDR2 FQNNGV. The chain's CDR3 is CASSPRTSGKRDTQYF. DNA for the CDR3: TGTGCCAGCAGCCCCAGGACTAGCGGGAAACGAGATACGCAGTATTTT.

This chain connects TRBV6-1 to TRBJ2-1; 9 bases map to TRBD2. V shed 6 bases and J 3 bases; nucleotides not matched to a gene: 15. CDR1 and CDR2 from the germline V gene are MNHNS and SASEGT. The CDR3 sequence is 18 residues long. The DNA of the CDR3 is TGTGCCAGCAGCCATCCGGGTGGCGGGGGGGTTAACTACAATGAGCAGTTCTTC. Its protein product is CASSHPGGGGVNYNEQFF.

The gene calls are TRBV12-3 or TRBV12-4 and TRBJ2-3, with 12 bases aligning to TRBD2. CDR3 length equals 15 residues. The trim removed 5 bases at V and 4 bases at J, leaving 4 bases unmatched. This CDR3 is CASSPRTSGADTQYF. The CDR3 bases are TGTGCCAGCAGTCCTCGGACTAGCGGGGCAGATACGCAGTATTTT.

The chain employs TRBV7-3 and TRBJ2-5; D gene ambiguous. The CDR3 covers 12 residues. The V end lost 1 base, the J end lost 4 bases, and 4 bases lay between the germline ends. CDR1 SGHTA and CDR2 FQGTGA come from the germline V gene. This chain's CDR3 is CASSLRGETQYF. CDR3 bases: TGTGCCAGCAGCTTAAGGGGAGAGACCCAGTACTTC. Drawing the rest from reference TRBV7-3 and TRBJ2-5, the complete variable domain is GAGVSQTPSNKVTEKGKYVELRCDPISGHTALYWYRQSLGQGPEFLIYFQGTGAADDSGLPNDRFFAVRPEGSVSTLKIQRTERGDSAVYLCASSLRGETQYFGPGTRLLVL.

V and J are TRBV11-3 and TRBJ2-1, with a weak D call TRBD2 (5 bases). Trimming stripped 1 base from V and 10 bases from J, with 11 bases between. The germline gives CDR1 SGHNT, CDR2 YENEEA. The CDR3 is made up of 13 amino acids. DNA for the CDR3: TGTGCCAGCAGCTTAGTGGGAGAAAGCGAGCAGTTCTTC. This translates into CASSLVGESEQFF. The full variable domain, completed using reference TRBV11-3 and TRBJ2-1, is EAGVVQSPRYKIIEKKQPVAFWCNPISGHNTLYWYLQNLGQGPELLIRYENEEAVDDSQLPKDRFSAERLKGVDSTLKIQPAELGDSAVYLCASSLVGESEQFFGPGTRLTVL.

This chain joins TRBV6-5 and TRBJ2-6, with D possibly TRBD2 on 5 matching bases. Trimming left V 2 bases short and J 2 bases short, with 13 bases between. This CDR3 comprises 17 residues. Germline CDR1 and CDR2: MNHEY and SVGAGI. The CDR3: CASSYDTSTTGANVLTF. For the CDR3, the DNA is TGTGCCAGCAGTTACGACACTAGTACTACTGGGGCCAACGTCCTGACTTTC.

The V and J genes are TRBV23-1 and TRBJ2-7; D gene uncertain. TRBV23-1 is an ORF, with its function uncertain. The V end lost 7 bases, the J end lost 5 bases, and 18 bases lay between the germline ends. The CDR3 spans 14 residues. The CDR3 DNA follows: TGCGCCAGCACGAGCCCACCTCAATTTCACGAGCAGTACGTC. This encodes CASTSPPQFHEQYV.

The genes are TRBV6-1 and TRBJ2-1, with 7 bases fitting TRBD1. Per germline, CDR1 MNHNS and CDR2 SASEGT. The CDR3 contains 14 residues. The junction had 14 bases not matched to a gene; V was cut back by 7 bases and J by 11 bases. The CDR3: CASNTGTAMAQQFF. DNA for the CDR3: TGTGCCAGCAACACCGGGACAGCCATGGCCCAGCAGTTCTTC.

The chain recombines TRBV7-6 with TRBJ2-5; D remains unclear. The CDR3 loop spans 14 amino acids. V was pared by 3 bases and J by 4 bases, with 12 bases between. Germline lookup yields CDR1 SGHVS and CDR2 FNYEAQ. The CDR3 coding sequence is TGTGCCAGCAGCTTGGGCAGACGCCCAGAGACCCAGTACTTC. Encoded protein: CASSLGRRPETQYF.

The V call is TRBV11-2, the J call TRBJ2-7, with D hard to call. The germline CDR1 and CDR2 sequences are SGHAT and FQNNGV. The CDR3 runs 13 residues. Trimming cost V 5 bases and J 5 bases, with 13 bases left between them. This CDR3 is CASSAPAAHEQYF. The CDR3 nucleotides read TGTGCCAGCAGCGCCCCCGCGGCCCACGAGCAGTACTTC.

The chain uses TRBV11-2 and TRBJ2-2; a weak D match, TRBD2 (6 bases). Germline V gene sequence: CDR1 SGHAT, CDR2 FQNNGV. The ends were cut back, 7 bases at V and 0 bases at J, with 15 bases in the middle. The CDR3 length is 16 residues. This chain's CDR3 is CASNNVAGSNTGELFF. CDR3 DNA: TGTGCCAGCAACAATGTGGCGGGATCGAACACCGGGGAGCTGTTTTTT.

The chain employs TRBV6-4 and TRBJ1-2; 11 nucleotides line up with TRBD1. CDR3 length equals 17 residues. The J segment lost 2 bases and the V segment lost 5 bases, leaving 10 bases of the junction unmatched. CDR1 is MRHNA and CDR2 is SNTAGT in the germline V gene. Written as DNA, the CDR3 is TGTGCCAGCAGTCCCTCGGACAGGGGGCGCGTGAACTATGGCTACACCTTC. Translating gives CASSPSDRGRVNYGYTF.

The sample holds a few counts of this clonotype. The rearrangement links TRBV2 to TRBJ2-1; D is uncertain. V lost 4 bases and J lost 2, with 15 bases in between. The CDR3 has 16 amino acids. Germline V gene sequence: CDR1 SNHLY, CDR2 FYNNEI. DNA for the CDR3: TGTGCCAGCAGTGCGAAGGTTATCGGCCCCTACAATGAGCAGTTCTTC. This gives the protein CASSAKVIGPYNEQFF.

In its sample, this clonotype was seen a few times. The CDR3 loop reads CASSQDQGYGYTF. The CDR3 bases are TGCGCCAGCAGCCAAGATCAGGGGTACGGCTACACCTTC. This sequence joins TRBV4-1 and TRBJ1-2; possibly TRBD1 for D (6 bases). Trimming left V 0 bases short and J 8 bases short, with 10 bases between. The CDR3 spans 13 residues. Looked up from germline, CDR1 is MGHRA and CDR2 is YSYEKL.

The chain links TRBV29-1 to TRBJ2-3; 10 bases map to TRBD2. CDR1 is SQVTM, CDR2 ANQGSEA, per germline. V was clipped by 4 bases and J by 2 bases; unmatched bases: 6. This CDR3 has 15 amino acids. The CDR3 DNA is TGCAGCGTTGTAGTCCTAGCGGGGGTCACAGATACGCAGTATTTT. Translated, it gives CSVVVLAGVTDTQYF.

This chain uses TRBV28 with TRBJ2-1; D not resolved. Trimming pared 2 bases from V and 9 bases from J, leaving 5 bases between. CDR3 length: 11 amino acids. Germline V gene data show CDR1 as MDHEN and CDR2 as SYDVKM. CDR3 DNA: TGTGCCAGCAGTTTAAATGTTGAGCAGTTCTTC. It yields the protein CASSLNVEQFF.

V usage is TRBV7-3 and J usage is TRBJ2-1, with D perhaps TRBD1 (5 bases). Deletions cut 5 bases from V and 8 bases from J, with 13 bases between. Germline V gene lookup returns CDR1 SGHTA and CDR2 FQGTGA. This CDR3 has 13 residues. This chain's CDR3 is CASSVDSGYEQFF. In DNA, the CDR3 is TGTGCCAGCAGCGTAGATTCAGGGTATGAGCAGTTCTTC.